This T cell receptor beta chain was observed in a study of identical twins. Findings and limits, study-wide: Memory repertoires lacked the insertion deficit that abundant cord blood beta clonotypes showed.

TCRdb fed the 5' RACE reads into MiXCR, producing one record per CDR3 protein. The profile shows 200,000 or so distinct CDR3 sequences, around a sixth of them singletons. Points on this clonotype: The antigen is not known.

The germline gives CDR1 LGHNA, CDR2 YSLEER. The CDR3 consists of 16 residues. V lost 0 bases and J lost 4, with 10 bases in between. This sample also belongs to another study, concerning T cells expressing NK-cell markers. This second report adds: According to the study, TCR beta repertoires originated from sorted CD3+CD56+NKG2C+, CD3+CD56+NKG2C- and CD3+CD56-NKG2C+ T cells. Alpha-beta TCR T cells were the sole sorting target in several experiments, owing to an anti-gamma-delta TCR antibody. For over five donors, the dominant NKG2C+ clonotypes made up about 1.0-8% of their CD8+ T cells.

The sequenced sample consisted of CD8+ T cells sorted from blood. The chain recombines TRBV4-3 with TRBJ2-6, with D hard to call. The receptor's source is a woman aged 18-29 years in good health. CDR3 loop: CASSQDWAPGANVLTF. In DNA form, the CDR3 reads TGCGCCAGCAGCCAAGATTGGGCCCCCGGGGCCAACGTCCTGACTTTC.